This is a list of T cell receptor beta chains from one sample in a study of blood T cell repertoires in COVID-19. Sequenced by immunoSEQ multiplex PCR; TCRdb stores in-frame clones only, minus some. The sample carries some 83,000 clones, approximately 80% recorded once. The specimen was peripheral blood. The receptors come from a man in his 60s with active or convalescent COVID-19. Both conserved end residues are part of each CDR3. A row's size may be missing; if present it is once, few, many or a size class.

TRBJ1-5 TRBV4-3 NA CASSQDLATRVDGQPQHF
TRBJ2-3 TRBV9 NA CASSVRGAADTQYF
TRBJ2-3 TRBV6-2/TRBV6-3 NA CASSYTPGQGHTDTQYF
TRBJ2-1 TRBV4-2 NA CASSQDGTGTSGINEQFF
TRBJ1-6 TRBV25-1 once CASSDSTGDNSPLHF
TRBJ1-2 TRBV6-5 NA CASRTTANYGYTF
TRBJ1-5 TRBV23-1 NA CASSQSKDSRDRGHSNQPQHF
TRBJ1-6 TRBV10-3 NA CAISPGTGESPLHF
TRBJ2-5 TRBV5-8 NA CASSQLGTGLVGHF
TRBJ1-2 TRBV30 NA CAWRASGTARRTF
TRBJ2-5 TRBV6-1 NA CASSERETQYF
TRBJ2-3 TRBV9 NA CASGRGIHTDTQYF
TRBJ2-1 TRBV7-2 NA CASSPTGVQYNEQFF
TRBJ2-7 TRBV13 NA CASSPKSWQGAYEQYF
TRBJ1-2 TRBV25-1 NA CASSEYEGGRYAF
TRBJ1-3 TRBV4-1 NA CASSQLTAASNTIYF
TRBJ2-3 TRBV10-2 NA CASSESRGLAFDTQYF
TRBJ2-2 TRBV24-1 NA CATSGSGGAGTGELFF
TRBJ2-3 TRBV25-1 few CASSGFIGVSTDTQYF
TRBJ1-5 TRBV7-2 NA CASSLYRGRQPQHF